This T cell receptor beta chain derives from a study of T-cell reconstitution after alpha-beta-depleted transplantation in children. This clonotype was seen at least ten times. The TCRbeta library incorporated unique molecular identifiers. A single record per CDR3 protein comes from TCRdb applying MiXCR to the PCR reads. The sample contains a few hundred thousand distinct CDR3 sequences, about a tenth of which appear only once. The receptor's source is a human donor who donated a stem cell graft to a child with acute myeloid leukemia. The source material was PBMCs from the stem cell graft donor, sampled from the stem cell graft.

The DNA for the CDR3 is TGTGCCAGCAGTGATGGTGAGACCCAGTACTTC. Protein: CASSDGETQYF. The chain has TRBV2 and TRBJ2-5; no definite D call. CDR1 SNHLY and CDR2 FYNNEI come from the germline V gene. The ends were cut back, 3 bases at V and 5 bases at J, with 4 bases in the middle. The CDR3 is 11 amino acids.